The 28 T cell receptor beta chains below all came from one sample that was sequenced in a study of T cells in Graves' hyperthyroidism and ophthalmopathy. Template material for amplifying TCR beta CDR3 regions consisted of RNA transcripts. The HTBI set primed first-round TCR CDR3 RT-PCR. TCRdb reprocessed the multiplex PCR reads via MiXCR and lists one record per CDR3 protein. The repertoire holds hundreds of thousands of distinct CDR3 sequences, with around 16% as singletons. Sequenced input: blood. The source is a woman in her thirties or forties with Graves' ophthalmopathy.

The table lists this clonotype with a few counts. The rearrangement links TRBV12-5 to TRBJ2-3; D is ambiguous. The CDR3 extends over 13 amino acids. With 5 bases removed from V and 0 bases from J, the gap between germline ends came to 6 bases. Germline lookup yields CDR1 LGHNT and CDR2 FRNRAP. The CDR3 is CASGLASTDTQYF. In DNA, the CDR3 is TGTGCTAGTGGTCTCGCTAGCACAGATACGCAGTATTTT.

The chain is built from TRBV6-2 or TRBV6-3 and TRBJ2-3; a possible D gene is TRBD1 (5 bases). Germline lookup yields CDR1 MNHEY and CDR2 SVGEGT. The V end lost 5 bases, the J end lost 0 bases, and 12 bases lay between the germline ends. This CDR3 contains 15 residues. Here the CDR3 reads CASSDRVSSTDTQYF. In nucleotides, the CDR3 is TGTGCCAGCAGTGACAGAGTTTCTAGCACAGATACGCAGTATTTT.

This clonotype occurred many times. The chain employs TRBV30 and TRBJ2-2; 7 bases map to TRBD2. CDR1 and CDR2 from the germline V gene are GTSNPN and SVGIG (reference sequence). V lost 7 bases to trimming and J lost 1 base; unmatched junction nucleotides: 12. The CDR3 has 16 amino acids. The CDR3 DNA reads as TGTGCCTCGGGAGGATTAGCGGCTTTGAACACCGGGGAGCTGTTTTTT. It is translated as CASGGLAALNTGELFF.

A few counts support this clonotype. The V and J genes are TRBV7-9 and TRBJ2-1, with 7 nucleotides matching TRBD1. Germline V gene sequence: CDR1 SEHNR, CDR2 FQNEAQ (reference sequence). V trimming: 3 bases; J trimming: 4 bases; junction bases outside the gene matches: 6. CDR3 size: 15 residues. CDR3 bases: TGTGCCAGCAGCTTTTGGGGACAGAGGTACAATGAGCAGTTCTTC. Residues: CASSFWGQRYNEQFF.

Many counts were recorded for this clonotype. J is TRBJ2-1 and V is TRBV20-1, with 7 bases matching TRBD2. This CDR3 region has 17 residues. CDR1 and CDR2 (germline): DFQATT, SNEGSKA (reference sequence). V lost 0 bases to trimming and J lost 5 bases; unmatched junction nucleotides: 13. CDR3 residues: CSARDPSRQRGDNEQFF. CDR3 sequence (DNA): TGCAGTGCTAGAGACCCCTCTCGACAGCGGGGAGACAATGAGCAGTTCTTC.

The chain is built from TRBV12-3 or TRBV12-4 and TRBJ1-4, with TRBD1 identical over 8 bases. The ends lost 5 bases at V and 4 bases at J; junction bases unmatched: 6. CDR3 length: 15 residues. This CDR3 reads CASSILTGDNEKLFF. Here the CDR3 DNA reads TGTGCCAGCAGTATCCTGACAGGGGATAATGAAAAACTGTTTTTT.

The chain employs TRBV28 and TRBJ1-6, with 7 bases identical to TRBD1. CDR1 and CDR2 (germline): MDHEN, SYDVKM. The CDR3 is 15 amino acids. V dropped 7 bases and J dropped 4; count of bases not matched to a gene: 7. The CDR3 reads CASKTRDSYNSPLHF. Written as DNA, the CDR3 is TGTGCCAGCAAGACCCGGGACAGTTATAATTCACCCCTCCACTTT.

This chain joins TRBV20-1 and TRBJ2-3; either TRBD1 or TRBD2 may fit D (6 bases each). Germline values: CDR1 DFQATT, CDR2 SNEGSKA (reference sequence). The CDR3 runs 13 residues. The ends were cut back, 7 bases at V and 2 bases at J, with 13 bases in the middle. The CDR3 bases are TGCAGTGTTAGTGGGGGGCACACAGATACGCAGTATTTT. Its translation is CSVSGGHTDTQYF.

This clonotype showed up many times. The V and J genes are TRBV20-1 and TRBJ2-7, with a weak D call TRBD2 (6 bases). Trimming took 3 bases from V and 7 from J, leaving 10 bases between them. Germline-derived CDR1 and CDR2 are DFQATT and SNEGSKA (reference sequence). This CDR3 comprises 11 residues. The CDR3 sequence is CSARRGGEQYF. The CDR3 bases are TGCAGTGCTAGGCGGGGTGGGGAGCAGTACTTC.

The chain carries TRBV5-1 and TRBJ2-2, with a tentative D call TRBD2 (5 bases). V was clipped by 4 bases and J by 4 bases, with 14 bases between them. The length of the CDR3 is 15 residues. The germline V gene encodes CDR1 SGHRS and CDR2 YFSETQ. The CDR3 coding sequence is TGCGCCAGCAGCCCCTCAGGCGGGTTCACCGGGGAGCTGTTTTTT. Translation gives CASSPSGGFTGELFF.

This chain joins TRBV15 and TRBJ2-1; weak D call: TRBD2 (5 bases). The ends were cut back, 0 bases at V and 7 bases at J, with 10 bases in the middle. The CDR3 is 14 residues long. Germline V lookup: CDR1 LNHNV, CDR2 YYDKDF (reference sequence). CDR3 sequence: CATSRDLARNEQFF. DNA for the CDR3: TGTGCCACCAGCAGAGATCTAGCTAGGAATGAGCAGTTCTTC.

The chain uses TRBV4-3 and TRBJ2-1; 12 bases are shared with TRBD2. J gave up 0 bases and V 1 base, and 4 bases lay outside the gene matches. The length of the CDR3 is 18 residues. Germline values: CDR1 LGHNA, CDR2 YSLEER. The CDR3 DNA follows: TGCGCCAGCAGCCAAGGGACTAGCGGGACGGTCTCCTACAATGAGCAGTTCTTC. Residues: CASSQGTSGTVSYNEQFF.

In this sample, this clonotype turned up a few times. The rearrangement links TRBV6-1 to TRBJ1-2, with TRBD1 identical over 7 bases. The germline V gene has CDR1 MNHNS and CDR2 SASEGT. This CDR3 is built from 14 residues. With V trimmed by 5 bases and J by 2 bases, 5 bases remained unmatched. CDR3 coding DNA: TGTGCCAGCAGTCTTCAGACAGGGAACTATGGCTACACCTTC. Translation gives CASSLQTGNYGYTF.

The rearrangement joins TRBV5-1 to TRBJ2-1; TRBD2 matches 7 bases. The CDR3 has 16 residues. V was clipped by 0 bases and J by 2 bases; unmatched bases: 5. Looked up from germline, CDR1 is SGHRS and CDR2 is YFSETQ. The CDR3 sequence: CASSLGTTSAYNEQFF. The CDR3 region has the DNA TGCGCCAGCAGCTTGGGGACAACTAGCGCCTACAATGAGCAGTTCTTC.

This clonotype came up many times. The CDR3 sequence is CASSLTSGTGGKQFF. CDR3 nucleotides: TGTGCCAGCAGCTTAACCTCCGGGACAGGTGGAAAGCAGTTCTTC. V and J are TRBV7-3 and TRBJ2-1; 8 nucleotides line up with TRBD1. The germline gives CDR1 SGHTA, CDR2 FQGTGA. This CDR3 has 15 amino acids. The trim removed 0 bases at V and 11 bases at J, leaving 9 bases unmatched.

A few counts support this clonotype. J is TRBJ2-6 and V is TRBV6-1; D gene uncertain. Germline CDR1 reads MNHNS; CDR2 reads SASEGT. The CDR3 contains 14 residues. V was trimmed by 4 bases and J by 1 base, leaving 5 bases between them. The chain's CDR3 is CASSVGSGANVLTF. The CDR3 DNA reads as TGTGCCAGCAGTGTGGGTTCTGGGGCCAACGTCCTGACTTTC.

This clonotype has ten or more counts. This rearrangement joins TRBV2 to TRBJ2-2; D assignment may be TRBD1 or TRBD2 (5 bases each). The CDR3 is made up of 14 amino acids. Germline CDR1 and CDR2: SNHLY and FYNNEI. The V end was cut by 7 bases, the J end by 5 bases, with 14 bases between. The DNA for the CDR3 is TGTGCCAGCAAACCCCGGGGCGAGACCGGGGAGCTGTTTTTT. Its translation is CASKPRGETGELFF. Full variable domain (missing parts from reference TRBV2 and TRBJ2-2): EPEVTQTPSHQVTQMGQEVILRCVPISNHLYFYWYRQILGQKVEFLVSFYNNEISEKSEIFDDQFSVERPDGSNFTLKIRSTKLEDSAMYFCASKPRGETGELFFGEGSRLTVL.

This clonotype was found many times. The genes are TRBV27 and TRBJ2-7, with 8 bases lining up with TRBD2. The CDR3 is 14 amino acids. CDR1 is MNHEY and CDR2 is SMNVEV in the germline V gene (reference sequence). V trimming: 3 bases; J trimming: 6 bases; junction bases outside the gene matches: 7. CDR3 sequence reads: CASSFRRGGGEQYF. The CDR3 region has the DNA TGTGCCAGCAGTTTTCGACGGGGGGGTGGCGAGCAGTACTTC.

Turning to this clonotype: Germline and junction disagree at one end, which may indicate a read error. The chain links TRBV10-3 to TRBJ2-1; 11 bases map to TRBD1. CDR1 is ENHRY and CDR2 is SYGVKD in the germline V gene. The CDR3 has 19 amino acids. CDR3 coding DNA: TGTGCCGTCAGGGGGACAGGGGGTTCCAGCACCTTATCCTACAATGAGCAGTTCTTC. It is translated as CAVRGTGGSSTLSYNEQFF.

The gene calls are TRBV6-1 and TRBJ2-2; D gene ambiguous. The germline V gene encodes CDR1 MNHNS and CDR2 SASEGT. The CDR3 runs to 15 residues. Trimming removed 6 bases from V and 1 base from J, with 12 bases in between. Here the CDR3 DNA reads TGTGCCAGCAGCTCAACACACCTGAACACCGGGGAGCTGTTTTTT. It specifies CASSSTHLNTGELFF.

This clonotype has more than one count but fewer than ten. V and J are TRBV6-1 and TRBJ2-6; D gene uncertain. Germline loops: CDR1 MNHNS, CDR2 SASEGT. With 8 bases removed from V and 0 bases from J, the gap between germline ends came to 8 bases. The CDR3 extends over 14 amino acids. CDR3 sequence: CASGTYSGANVLTF. CDR3 sequence (DNA): TGTGCCAGCGGAACATACTCTGGGGCCAACGTCCTGACTTTC.

In its sample, this clonotype was seen many times. CDR3 nucleotide sequence: TGTGCCAGCAGATCCTCGACAGGGAACACTGAAGCTTTCTTT. Translated: CASRSSTGNTEAFF. The chain couples TRBV6-5 to TRBJ1-1; maybe TRBD1 (6 bases). CDR3 length: 14 amino acids. The germline V and J ends were trimmed by 6 bases and 1 base, with 12 bases remaining between them. Germline V gene lookup returns CDR1 MNHEY and CDR2 SVGAGI.

In its sample, this clonotype was seen many times. The V gene is TRBV5-1, the J gene TRBJ1-2, with 9 positions matching TRBD1. V gave up 3 bases and J gave up 4 bases; unmatched junction bases: 10. This CDR3 is built from 16 residues. Germline values: CDR1 SGHRS, CDR2 YFSETQ. This CDR3 is CASSWGQGPYSYGYTF. The CDR3 nucleotides read TGCGCCAGCAGCTGGGGACAGGGCCCGTATTCCTATGGCTACACCTTC.

This clonotype was picked up many times. This chain links TRBV9 with TRBJ1-1; D is unresolved. Germline-derived CDR1 and CDR2 are SGDLS and YYNGEE. The CDR3 is made up of 13 amino acids. V lost 0 bases and J 1 base, leaving 4 bases between the germline ends. CDR3 bases: TGTGCCAGCAGCGTAGTTTCGAACACTGAAGCTTTCTTT. Residues: CASSVVSNTEAFF.

CDR3 in amino acids: CASSYLWGDRADRNTEAFF. CDR3 in DNA: TGTGCCAGCAGTTACTTGTGGGGAGACAGGGCGGATAGGAACACTGAAGCTTTCTTT. V and J are TRBV6-5 and TRBJ1-1, with 7 bases identical to TRBD1. CDR1 is MNHEY and CDR2 is SVGAGI in the germline V gene. The CDR3 loop spans 19 amino acids. The ends lost 1 base at V and 1 base at J; junction bases unmatched: 15.

This clonotype was seen more than once but under ten times. The chain uses TRBV6-1 and TRBJ1-2; D remains ambiguous. This CDR3 has 14 amino acids. Germline V gene lookup returns CDR1 MNHNS and CDR2 SASEGT. Trimming left V 1 base short and J 7 bases short, with 13 bases between. The CDR3 DNA sequence: TGTGCCAGCAGTGAAGGAGCTTTTGTTGGTGGCTACACCTTC. Translating gives CASSEGAFVGGYTF.

In this sample, this clonotype turned up many times. V and J are TRBV5-1 and TRBJ1-1; no reliable D call. This CDR3 has 13 residues. Per germline, CDR1 SGHRS and CDR2 YFSETQ. Trimming cost V 5 bases and J 8 bases, with 16 bases left between them. CDR3 bases: TGCGCCAGCAGACTGGAAGTCCACTCCGAAGCTTTCTTT. Protein sequence: CASRLEVHSEAFF.

This clonotype has ten or more counts. The J gene is TRBJ1-2, the V gene TRBV28; D possibly corresponds to TRBD1 (5 bases). Trimming took off 6 bases at V and 8 bases at J, with 16 bases between the two ends. Per the germline V gene, CDR1 is MDHEN and CDR2 is SYDVKM. The CDR3 runs to 13 residues. DNA for the CDR3: TGTGCCAGCAGGCCCTGGGGCGCGGAGGGCTACACCTTC. Amino acids: CASRPWGAEGYTF.